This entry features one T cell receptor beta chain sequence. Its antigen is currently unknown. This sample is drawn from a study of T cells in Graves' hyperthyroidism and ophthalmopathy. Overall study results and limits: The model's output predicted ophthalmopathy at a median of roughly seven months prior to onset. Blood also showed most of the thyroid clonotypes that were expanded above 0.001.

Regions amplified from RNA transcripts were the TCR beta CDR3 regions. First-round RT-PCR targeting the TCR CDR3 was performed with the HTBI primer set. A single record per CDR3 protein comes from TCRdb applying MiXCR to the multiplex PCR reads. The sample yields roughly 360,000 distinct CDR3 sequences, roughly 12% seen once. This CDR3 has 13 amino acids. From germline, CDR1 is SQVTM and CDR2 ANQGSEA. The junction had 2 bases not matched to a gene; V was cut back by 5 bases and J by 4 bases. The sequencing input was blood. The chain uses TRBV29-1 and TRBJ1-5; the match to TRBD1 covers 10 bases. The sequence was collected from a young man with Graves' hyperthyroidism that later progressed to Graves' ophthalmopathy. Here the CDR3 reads CSVWDRGNQPQHF. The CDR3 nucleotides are TGCAGCGTTTGGGACAGGGGTAATCAGCCCCAGCATTTT.